A selection of T cell receptor beta chains follows, all from one sample in a study of blood T cells in healthy people across ages. TCRdb itself ran the 5' RACE reads through MiXCR, one entry per CDR3 protein. The sample comprises about 780,000 distinct CDR3 sequences, less than 60% of which are singletons, and less than 20% rests with the top ten. The sequencing sample was made of blood. The receptors derive from a man older than 75 in good health. Each CDR3 is given with its conserved first and last residue. A D gene is named only where the DNA matches it firmly. The listing skips clone size in some rows; elsewhere it reads once, few, many or a size class.

clone_size: few; d_call: TRBD2; v_call: TRBV9; j_call: TRBJ2-1; cdr3_nt: TGTGCCAGCAGCGTAGAGGTAGCGGGAGGTCTCTACAATGAGCAGTTCTTC; cdr3_aa: CASSVEVAGGLYNEQFF
clone_size: -; d_call: TRBD1; v_call: TRBV13; j_call: TRBJ2-1; cdr3_nt: TGTGCCAGCAGCACCGGGACAGGGGTCCACAATGAGCAGTTCTTC; cdr3_aa: CASSTGTGVHNEQFF
clone_size: -; d_call: -; v_call: TRBV5-1; j_call: TRBJ1-4; cdr3_nt: TGCGCCAGCAGCTTGGAAGACCCAACTAATGAAAAACTGTTTTTT; cdr3_aa: CASSLEDPTNEKLFF
clone_size: -; d_call: TRBD2; v_call: TRBV20-1; j_call: TRBJ2-1; cdr3_nt: TGCAGTGCTAGGACCTCAGCGGGAGGAACCTACAATGAGCAGTTCTTC; cdr3_aa: CSARTSAGGTYNEQFF
clone_size: many; d_call: -; v_call: TRBV6-6; j_call: TRBJ2-7; cdr3_nt: TGTGCCAGCAGCTATAGCAACGAGCAGTACTTC; cdr3_aa: CASSYSNEQYF
clone_size: few; d_call: -; v_call: TRBV7-2; j_call: TRBJ1-1; cdr3_nt: TGTGCCAGCAGCTTTGGAGGGCAGACTGAAGCTTTCTTT; cdr3_aa: CASSFGGQTEAFF
clone_size: -; d_call: TRBD2; v_call: TRBV4-3; j_call: TRBJ2-3; cdr3_nt: TGCGCCAGCAGCCAAGAGGAGACTAGCGGGAGAGGAGATACGCAGTATTTT; cdr3_aa: CASSQEETSGRGDTQYF
clone_size: few; d_call: -; v_call: TRBV28; j_call: TRBJ2-7; cdr3_nt: TGTGCCAGCAGTTTTTCGGACAACTACTCCTACGAGCAGTACTTC; cdr3_aa: CASSFSDNYSYEQYF
clone_size: many; d_call: -; v_call: TRBV18; j_call: TRBJ1-5; cdr3_nt: TGTGCCAGCTCACCACCGAATCAGCCCCAGCATTTT; cdr3_aa: CASSPPNQPQHF
clone_size: -; d_call: TRBD2; v_call: TRBV6-2/TRBV6-3; j_call: TRBJ2-1; cdr3_nt: TGTGCCAGCAGGCCCGCGGGACTAGCGGACTCCTACAATGAGCAGTTCTTC; cdr3_aa: CASRPAGLADSYNEQFF
clone_size: -; d_call: -; v_call: TRBV10-3; j_call: TRBJ2-7; cdr3_nt: TGTGCCATCAGTGGTCCCAGGAGCGATGAACTCTCCTACGAGCAGTACTTC; cdr3_aa: CAISGPRSDELSYEQYF
clone_size: -; d_call: TRBD1; v_call: TRBV7-9; j_call: TRBJ2-7; cdr3_nt: TGTGCCAGCAGCTCCCCAGGGACGGGACAGGGGTATGCGCGCGAGCAGTACTTC; cdr3_aa: CASSSPGTGQGYAREQYF
clone_size: -; d_call: TRBD2; v_call: TRBV7-2; j_call: TRBJ2-5; cdr3_nt: TGTGCCAGCAGCTTTAACGGGAGGGCCGCAGAGACCCAGTACTTC; cdr3_aa: CASSFNGRAAETQYF
clone_size: few; d_call: -; v_call: TRBV27; j_call: TRBJ2-7; cdr3_nt: TGTGCCAGCAGTTTAAGGCTGCCAGACTTAGGGTACGAGCAGTACTTC; cdr3_aa: CASSLRLPDLGYEQYF
clone_size: -; d_call: TRBD1; v_call: TRBV7-2; j_call: TRBJ1-3; cdr3_nt: TGTGCCAGCAGCTTCGCACAGGGGAGCTCTGGAAACACCATATATTTT; cdr3_aa: CASSFAQGSSGNTIYF
clone_size: -; d_call: TRBD1; v_call: TRBV2; j_call: TRBJ2-4; cdr3_nt: TGTGCCAGCAGTGTACAGGGGGGAGCCAAAAACATTCAGTACTTC; cdr3_aa: CASSVQGGAKNIQYF
clone_size: -; d_call: TRBD1; v_call: TRBV29-1; j_call: TRBJ2-6; cdr3_nt: TGCAGCGTTGAGTGGGACAGTGACTCTGGGGCCAACGTCCTGACTTTC; cdr3_aa: CSVEWDSDSGANVLTF
clone_size: few; d_call: TRBD2; v_call: TRBV27; j_call: TRBJ2-1; cdr3_nt: TGTGCCAGCAGTCCCGGGACTAGTGTTCTCCATGAGCAGTTCTTC; cdr3_aa: CASSPGTSVLHEQFF
clone_size: once; d_call: TRBD2; v_call: TRBV15; j_call: TRBJ2-3; cdr3_nt: TGTGCCACCAGCATCCGGGGGGAGACGCAGTATTTT; cdr3_aa: CATSIRGETQYF
clone_size: -; d_call: -; v_call: TRBV20-1; j_call: TRBJ1-5; cdr3_nt: TGCAGTGCTAGTGTGACCGGGAGCAATCAGCCCCAGCATTTT; cdr3_aa: CSASVTGSNQPQHF
clone_size: -; d_call: TRBD2; v_call: TRBV20-1; j_call: TRBJ2-7; cdr3_nt: TGCAGTGCTAGAGATCAAGGAGCGGGGGGTCGCGAGCAGTACTTC; cdr3_aa: CSARDQGAGGREQYF
clone_size: -; d_call: TRBD2; v_call: TRBV20-1; j_call: TRBJ2-1; cdr3_nt: TGCAGTGCTAGAGCCAGCGGGAGGGTAGGGAATGAGCAGTTCTTC; cdr3_aa: CSARASGRVGNEQFF
clone_size: many; d_call: -; v_call: TRBV28; j_call: TRBJ2-2; cdr3_nt: TGTGCCAGCAGTCCCTTAGCGTCGAACACCGGGGAGCTGTTTTTT; cdr3_aa: CASSPLASNTGELFF
clone_size: -; d_call: TRBD1; v_call: TRBV20-1; j_call: TRBJ2-2; cdr3_nt: TGCAGTGCAACAGGACAGGGGTACACCGGGGAGCTGTTTTTT; cdr3_aa: CSATGQGYTGELFF
clone_size: -; d_call: TRBD2; v_call: TRBV7-2; j_call: TRBJ2-7; cdr3_nt: TGTGCCAGCAGCGCACTAGCGGGAGGCGAGCAGTACTTC; cdr3_aa: CASSALAGGEQYF
clone_size: -; d_call: TRBD1; v_call: TRBV29-1; j_call: TRBJ1-2; cdr3_nt: TGCAGCGTTGAGGGAGACAGGGGGTATTTTGGCTACACCTTC; cdr3_aa: CSVEGDRGYFGYTF
clone_size: few; d_call: -; v_call: TRBV5-1; j_call: TRBJ2-5; cdr3_nt: TGCGCCAGCAGCCTACAACTCCTCCAAGAGACCCAGTACTTC; cdr3_aa: CASSLQLLQETQYF
clone_size: many; d_call: -; v_call: TRBV7-2; j_call: TRBJ2-3; cdr3_nt: TGTGCCAGCAGCTTAGATAGCCGGGATACGCAGTATTTT; cdr3_aa: CASSLDSRDTQYF
clone_size: many; d_call: -; v_call: TRBV11-3; j_call: TRBJ2-4; cdr3_nt: TGTGCCAGCAGCTCCTCCGACAGAAACATTCAGTACTTC; cdr3_aa: CASSSSDRNIQYF
clone_size: few; d_call: -; v_call: TRBV5-1; j_call: TRBJ2-3; cdr3_nt: TGCGCCAGCAGCTTGGTGACGTCAGATACGCAGTATTTT; cdr3_aa: CASSLVTSDTQYF
clone_size: -; d_call: -; v_call: TRBV9; j_call: TRBJ2-1; cdr3_nt: TGTGCCAGCAGCGTAGAGGATTCCAATGAGCAGTTCTTC; cdr3_aa: CASSVEDSNEQFF
clone_size: -; d_call: -; v_call: TRBV7-2; j_call: TRBJ2-7; cdr3_nt: TGTGCCAGCAGCCGTGAAATTGGGAACAGGGTTCCCGAGCAGTACTTC; cdr3_aa: CASSREIGNRVPEQYF
clone_size: few; d_call: TRBD1; v_call: TRBV7-9; j_call: TRBJ2-1; cdr3_nt: TGTGCCAGCAGCCTTCAGGGGGCAAATCCCTACAATGAGCAGTTCTTC; cdr3_aa: CASSLQGANPYNEQFF
clone_size: few; d_call: TRBD1; v_call: TRBV5-1; j_call: TRBJ2-3; cdr3_nt: TGCGCCAGCAGCCCGGGCCGGGACAGGGGCGCAGATACGCAGTATTTT; cdr3_aa: CASSPGRDRGADTQYF
clone_size: -; d_call: -; v_call: TRBV19; j_call: TRBJ2-7; cdr3_nt: TGTGCCAGTAGTATAACGCAGGGTTCCTACGAGCAGTACTTC; cdr3_aa: CASSITQGSYEQYF
clone_size: few; d_call: -; v_call: TRBV13; j_call: TRBJ2-7; cdr3_nt: TGTGCCAGCAGCTTTGGCCAGGGGCTCTCCTACGAGCAGTACTTC; cdr3_aa: CASSFGQGLSYEQYF
clone_size: -; d_call: TRBD2; v_call: TRBV20-1; j_call: TRBJ2-1; cdr3_nt: TGCAGTGCTCAGCAGGGCGGGGGAGGGGATGAGCAGTTCTTC; cdr3_aa: CSAQQGGGGDEQFF
clone_size: few; d_call: -; v_call: TRBV18; j_call: TRBJ2-7; cdr3_nt: TGTGCCAGCTCACAACAGGGGGGGAACGAGCAGTACTTC; cdr3_aa: CASSQQGGNEQYF
clone_size: few; d_call: -; v_call: TRBV18; j_call: TRBJ2-7; cdr3_nt: TGTGCCAGCTCACAAGGGAGCGCCGGGCCCTACGAGCAGTACTTC; cdr3_aa: CASSQGSAGPYEQYF
clone_size: -; d_call: -; v_call: TRBV7-2; j_call: TRBJ2-7; cdr3_nt: TGTGCCAGCAGCAAAGAACAAGGCACGGGCGACGAGCAGTACTTC; cdr3_aa: CASSKEQGTGDEQYF
clone_size: -; d_call: -; v_call: TRBV11-3; j_call: TRBJ1-1; cdr3_nt: TGTGCCAGCAGCCAGGGACGGTACAACACTGAAGCTTTCTTT; cdr3_aa: CASSQGRYNTEAFF